This T cell receptor (beta chain) derives from a study of control samples from healthy donors and cancer patients. The assay was immunoSEQ multiplex PCR, and TCRdb's table has in-frame clones only and misses some. The top ten hold under 20% of the sample, which has some 99,000 clones, approximately 90% seen once. Sequences were obtained from blood. This receptor was obtained from a woman aged 45-65 years in good health.

CDR3 residues: CASDRRLGETQYF. The CDR3 DNA reads as TGTGCCTCGGACAGGCGGTTGGGAGAGACCCAGTACTTC. The rearrangement links TRBV30 to TRBJ2-5; 7 bases are a match to TRBD1. CDR3 size: 13 residues. Trimming took 7 bases from V and 4 from J; bases not matched to a gene: 9. Per the germline V gene, CDR1 is GTSNPN and CDR2 is SVGIG (reference sequence).